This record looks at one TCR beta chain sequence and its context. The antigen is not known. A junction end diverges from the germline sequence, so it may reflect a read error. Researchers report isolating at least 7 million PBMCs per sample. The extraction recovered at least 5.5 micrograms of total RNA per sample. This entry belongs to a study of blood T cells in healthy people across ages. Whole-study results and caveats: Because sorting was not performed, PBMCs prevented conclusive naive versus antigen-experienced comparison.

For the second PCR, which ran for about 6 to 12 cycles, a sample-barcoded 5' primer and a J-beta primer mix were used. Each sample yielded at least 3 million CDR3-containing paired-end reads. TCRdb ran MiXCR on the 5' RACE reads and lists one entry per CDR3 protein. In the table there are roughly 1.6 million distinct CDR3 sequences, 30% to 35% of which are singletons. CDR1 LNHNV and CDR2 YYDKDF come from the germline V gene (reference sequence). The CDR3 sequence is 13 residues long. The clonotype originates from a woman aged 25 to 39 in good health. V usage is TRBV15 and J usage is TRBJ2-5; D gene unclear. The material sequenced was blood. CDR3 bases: TGCGCCACCAGCAGCGATGCAGCGGAGACCCAGTACTTC. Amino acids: CATSSDAAETQYF.